This is a list of T cell receptor beta chains from one sample in a study of blood T cell repertoires in COVID-19. Only in-frame clones appear in the TCRdb table, and some are missing; sequencing was by immunoSEQ multiplex PCR. The table records 200,000 to 300,000 clones, approximately 89% of them present only once. The material sequenced was peripheral blood. Receptors were obtained from a woman aged 25 to 39 with COVID-19, enrolled during active disease. The CDR3 runs from the conserved cysteine through the conserved F or W.

j_call: TRBJ2-7; v_call: TRBV28; cdr3_length: 16; cdr3_aa: CASSSPQRGHTYEQYF
j_call: TRBJ1-6; v_call: TRBV3-1/TRBV3-2; cdr3_length: 15; cdr3_aa: CASSQGGQQNSPLHF
j_call: TRBJ2-2; v_call: TRBV19; cdr3_length: 15; cdr3_aa: CASSISGGNTGELFF
j_call: TRBJ1-2; v_call: TRBV10-1; cdr3_length: 14; cdr3_aa: CASSPGTVLYGYTF
j_call: TRBJ1-1; v_call: TRBV7-9; cdr3_length: 15; cdr3_aa: CASSLGFGSGTESFF
j_call: TRBJ1-3; v_call: TRBV30; cdr3_length: 13; cdr3_aa: CAWSDSSGNTIYF
j_call: TRBJ2-1; v_call: TRBV5-5; cdr3_length: 14; cdr3_aa: CASSSLIQYNEQFF
j_call: TRBJ1-1; v_call: TRBV7-9; cdr3_length: 15; cdr3_aa: CASSSRGQVNTEAFF
j_call: TRBJ1-2; v_call: TRBV4-2; cdr3_length: 17; cdr3_aa: CASSFRIRAGGSYGYTF
j_call: TRBJ2-5; v_call: TRBV29-1; cdr3_length: 12; cdr3_aa: CSGGREVETQYF
j_call: TRBJ1-4; v_call: TRBV2; cdr3_length: 14; cdr3_aa: CASSEDPRIEKLFF
j_call: TRBJ1-2; v_call: TRBV10-3; cdr3_length: 16; cdr3_aa: CAISNLQGLVNYGYTF
j_call: TRBJ1-2; v_call: TRBV3-1/TRBV3-2; cdr3_length: 12; cdr3_aa: CASSHPAQGPFF
j_call: TRBJ1-3; v_call: TRBV13; cdr3_length: 15; cdr3_aa: CASSGARSSGNTIYF
j_call: TRBJ2-6; v_call: TRBV28; cdr3_length: 20; cdr3_aa: CASSPRPTGDPTSGANVLTF
j_call: TRBJ1-4; v_call: TRBV7-8; cdr3_length: 16; cdr3_aa: CASSPRPDGLNEKLFF
j_call: TRBJ1-2; v_call: TRBV7-8; cdr3_length: 13; cdr3_aa: CASSLTANYGYTF
j_call: TRBJ2-2; v_call: TRBV18; cdr3_length: 16; cdr3_aa: CASSLTGQGMAGELFF
j_call: TRBJ2-3; v_call: TRBV24-1; cdr3_length: 16; cdr3_aa: CATSGLLAGGPDTQYF
j_call: TRBJ1-5; v_call: TRBV11-2; cdr3_length: 16; cdr3_aa: CASSPRVPGYNQPQHF
j_call: TRBJ2-1; v_call: TRBV28; cdr3_length: 14; cdr3_aa: CASGQRGVKDEQFF
j_call: TRBJ1-2; v_call: TRBV10-3; cdr3_length: 13; cdr3_aa: CAIKGQGALGYTF
j_call: TRBJ2-3; v_call: TRBV11-2; cdr3_length: 15; cdr3_aa: CASSLDRGSPDTQYF
j_call: TRBJ2-1; v_call: TRBV7-6; cdr3_length: 15; cdr3_aa: CASSAWDRGHLEQFF
j_call: TRBJ1-4; v_call: TRBV6-5; cdr3_length: 15; cdr3_aa: CASSATGPTNEKLFF
j_call: TRBJ2-5; v_call: TRBV5-4; cdr3_length: 13; cdr3_aa: CASSAGADETQYF
j_call: TRBJ2-1; v_call: TRBV19; cdr3_length: 14; cdr3_aa: CASSISIRTHEQFF
j_call: TRBJ1-5; v_call: TRBV28; cdr3_length: 16; cdr3_aa: CASSKLRGQFHQPQHF
j_call: TRBJ1-2; v_call: TRBV3-1/TRBV3-2; cdr3_length: 16; cdr3_aa: CASSQYTGGESNGYTF
j_call: TRBJ2-3; v_call: TRBV4-3; cdr3_length: 16; cdr3_aa: CASSQTVAGGPDTQYF
j_call: TRBJ2-1; v_call: TRBV27; cdr3_length: 14; cdr3_aa: CATQRTILYNEQFF
j_call: TRBJ1-1; v_call: TRBV5-5; cdr3_length: 15; cdr3_aa: CASSLVPITDTEAFF
j_call: TRBJ1-2; v_call: TRBV2; cdr3_length: 15; cdr3_aa: CASSDLLRGDYGYTF
j_call: TRBJ2-3; v_call: TRBV28; cdr3_length: 15; cdr3_aa: CASSQGGASTDTQYF
j_call: TRBJ1-6; v_call: TRBV5-4; cdr3_length: 15; cdr3_aa: CASSLSGTSNSPLHF
j_call: TRBJ1-4; v_call: TRBV11-2; cdr3_length: 14; cdr3_aa: CASFPLRVNEKLFF
j_call: TRBJ2-3; v_call: TRBV28; cdr3_length: 16; cdr3_aa: CASRGAGAANGDTQYF
j_call: TRBJ2-3; v_call: TRBV27; cdr3_length: 17; cdr3_aa: CASSLSGPKWSTDTQYF
j_call: TRBJ1-1; v_call: TRBV5-1; cdr3_length: 20; cdr3_aa: CASTIWSVGAGGRRDTEAFF
j_call: TRBJ2-1; v_call: TRBV11-2; cdr3_length: 19; cdr3_aa: CASSLRLTSTSESYNEQFF
j_call: TRBJ1-2; v_call: TRBV13; cdr3_length: 14; cdr3_aa: CASSRGQSNYGYTF
j_call: TRBJ2-1; v_call: TRBV11-3; cdr3_length: 18; cdr3_aa: CASSPRTSGIALDNEQFF
j_call: TRBJ2-1; v_call: TRBV7-2; cdr3_length: 13; cdr3_aa: CASSLPGQGEQFF
j_call: TRBJ1-2; v_call: TRBV4-3; cdr3_length: 15; cdr3_aa: CASSQDRQDNYGYTF
j_call: TRBJ2-3; v_call: TRBV7-2; cdr3_length: 15; cdr3_aa: CASSLNRGNTDTQYF
j_call: TRBJ2-7; v_call: TRBV7-2; cdr3_length: 15; cdr3_aa: CASSSLEGLGYEQYF
j_call: TRBJ1-4; v_call: TRBV27; cdr3_length: 15; cdr3_aa: CASSLSRQGREKLFF
j_call: TRBJ2-1; v_call: TRBV11-3; cdr3_length: 17; cdr3_aa: CASSAYRGRVSYNEQFF
j_call: TRBJ2-1; v_call: TRBV7-9; cdr3_length: 19; cdr3_aa: CASINKETSGGLSYNEQFF
j_call: TRBJ1-6; v_call: TRBV7-6; cdr3_length: 17; cdr3_aa: CASSLVRGNSYNSPLHF
j_call: TRBJ1-4; v_call: TRBV4-2; cdr3_length: 16; cdr3_aa: CASSQGPTGDNEKLFF
j_call: TRBJ2-6; v_call: TRBV5-5; cdr3_length: 16; cdr3_aa: CASSRTGVAGANVLTF
j_call: TRBJ2-1; v_call: TRBV4-3; cdr3_length: 15; cdr3_aa: CASSHEAGAYNEQFF
j_call: TRBJ2-7; v_call: TRBV19; cdr3_length: 15; cdr3_aa: CASSSNRAHSYEQYF